This T cell receptor beta chain was sequenced in a study of CD8+ T cells in alopecia areata. The CDR3 has 14 residues. The V end lost 0 bases, the J end lost 3 bases, and 8 bases lay between the germline ends. Germline CDR1 is LGHNA and CDR2 is YSLEER. This clone qualifies as medium-sized. Extracted RNA was reverse transcribed, and the resulting cDNA served as sequencing template. Repertoires were generated with immunoSEQ multiplex PCR, while TCRdb's copy carries only in-frame clones and drops some. Here the sample spans around 34,000 clones, 55% being singletons. The receptor was derived from a human donor with alopecia areata. Specimen: NKG2D-high CD8+ T cells sorted from blood. The chain joins TRBV4-3 to TRBJ2-5; D tentatively reads TRBD1 or TRBD2 (5 bases each). CDR3 region: CASSQDVGEETQYF. CDR3 sequence (DNA): TGCGCCAGCAGCCAAGATGTGGGGGAAGAGACCCAGTACTTC.